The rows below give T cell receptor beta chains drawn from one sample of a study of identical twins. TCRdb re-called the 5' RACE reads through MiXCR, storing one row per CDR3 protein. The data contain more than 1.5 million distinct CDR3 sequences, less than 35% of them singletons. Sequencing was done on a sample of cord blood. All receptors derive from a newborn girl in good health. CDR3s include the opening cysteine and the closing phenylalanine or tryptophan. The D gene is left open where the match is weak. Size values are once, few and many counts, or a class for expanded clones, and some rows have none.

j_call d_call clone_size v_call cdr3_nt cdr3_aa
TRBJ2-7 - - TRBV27 TGTGCCAGCAGTCCTTTGGCGGACAGAATAAACTGGGTCCACGAGCAGTACTTC CASSPLADRINWVHEQYF
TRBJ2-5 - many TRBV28 TGTGCCAGCAGTTTTGGGCAGGGTAGGGAGACCCAGTACTTC CASSFGQGRETQYF
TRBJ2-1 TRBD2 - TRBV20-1 TGCAGTGCTAGCCCGACTAGCGGGACGTACAATGAGCAGGTCTTC CSASPTSGTYNEQVF
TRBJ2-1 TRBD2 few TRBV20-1 TGCAGTGCTAGGGGGTTAGGGCGGGAGGACAATGAGCAGTTCTTC CSARGLGREDNEQFF
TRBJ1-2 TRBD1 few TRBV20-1 TGCAGTGCGTCCTTGGGACAGGGGAGCTATGGCTACACCTTC CSASLGQGSYGYTF
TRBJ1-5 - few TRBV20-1 TGCAGTGCTAGAGTAGATGGCAATCAGCCCCAGCATTTT CSARVDGNQPQHF
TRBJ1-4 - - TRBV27 TGTGCCAGCAGTGCCCGACTGCGAACTAATGAAAAACTGTTTTTT CASSARLRTNEKLFF
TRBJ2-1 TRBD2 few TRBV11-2 TGTGCCAGCAGCTTACGAAGCGGGGGGCGATACAATGAGCAGTTCTTC CASSLRSGGRYNEQFF
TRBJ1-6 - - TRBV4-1 TGCGCCAGCCGAAGTCAGGGGATGACACCCCTCCACTTT CASRSQGMTPLHF
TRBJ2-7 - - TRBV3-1 TGTGCCAGCAGCCAAGCTGGGCATAAGGGCTCCTACGAGCAGTACTTC CASSQAGHKGSYEQYF